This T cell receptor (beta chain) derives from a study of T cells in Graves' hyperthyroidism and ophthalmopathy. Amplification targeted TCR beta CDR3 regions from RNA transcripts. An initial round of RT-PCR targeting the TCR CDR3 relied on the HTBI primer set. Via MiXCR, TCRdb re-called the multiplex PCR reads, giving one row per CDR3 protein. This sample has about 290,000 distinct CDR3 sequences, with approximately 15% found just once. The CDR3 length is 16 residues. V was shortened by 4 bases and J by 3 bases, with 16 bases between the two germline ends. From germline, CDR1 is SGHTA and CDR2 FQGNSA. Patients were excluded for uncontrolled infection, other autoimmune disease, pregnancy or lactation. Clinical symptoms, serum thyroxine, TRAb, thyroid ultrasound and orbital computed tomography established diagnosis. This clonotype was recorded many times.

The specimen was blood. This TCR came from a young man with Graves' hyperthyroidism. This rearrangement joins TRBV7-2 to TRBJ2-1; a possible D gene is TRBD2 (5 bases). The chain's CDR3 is CASSSSGVSYYNEQFF. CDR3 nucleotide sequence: TGTGCCAGCAGCTCCTCCGGGGTCAGTTACTACAATGAGCAGTTCTTC.